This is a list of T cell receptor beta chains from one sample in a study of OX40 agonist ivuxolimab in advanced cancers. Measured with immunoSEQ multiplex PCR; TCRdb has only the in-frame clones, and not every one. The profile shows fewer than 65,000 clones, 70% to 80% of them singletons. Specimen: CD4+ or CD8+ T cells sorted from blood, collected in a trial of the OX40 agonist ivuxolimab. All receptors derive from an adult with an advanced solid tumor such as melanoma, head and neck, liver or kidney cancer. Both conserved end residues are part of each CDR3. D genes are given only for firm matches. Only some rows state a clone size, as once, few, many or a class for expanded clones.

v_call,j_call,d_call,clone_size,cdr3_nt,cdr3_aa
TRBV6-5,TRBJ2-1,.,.,TGTGCCAGCAGTTACAATTCTTTGGATGAGCAGTTCTTC,CASSYNSLDEQFF
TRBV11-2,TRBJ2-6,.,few,TGTGCCAGCAGCTTAGATTGGTCTGGGGCCAACGTCCTGACTTTC,CASSLDWSGANVLTF
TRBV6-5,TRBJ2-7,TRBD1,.,TGTGCCAGCAGTGCCCAACAGGGGACGACCTACGAGCAGTACTTC,CASSAQQGTTYEQYF
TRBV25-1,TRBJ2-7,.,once,TGTGCCAGCAGTGAATACGCAGGGCACGAGCAGTACTTC,CASSEYAGHEQYF
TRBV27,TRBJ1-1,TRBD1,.,TGTGCCAGCAGCCCAGGGACAGTAAACACTGAAGCTTTCTTT,CASSPGTVNTEAFF
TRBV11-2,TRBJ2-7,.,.,TGTGCCAGCAGCTTAGCCCAGCACTCCTACGAGCAGTACTTC,CASSLAQHSYEQYF
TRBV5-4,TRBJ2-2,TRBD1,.,TGTGCCAGCAGCCAGAGGACAGGGGAGTCCGGGGAGCTGTTTTTT,CASSQRTGESGELFF
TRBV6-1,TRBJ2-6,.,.,TGTGCCAGCACGAGAGAGGGGGCTGGGGCCAACGTCCTGACTTTC,CASTREGAGANVLTF
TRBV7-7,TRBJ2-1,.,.,TGTGCCAGCAGCTTAGAACCCGGGGGGCACCAGTTCTTC,CASSLEPGGHQFF
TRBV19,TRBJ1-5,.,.,TGTGCCAGTAGTATAGTCAGTATAAGCAATCAGCCCCAGCATTTT,CASSIVSISNQPQHF
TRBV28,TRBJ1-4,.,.,TGTGCCAGCAGTTCAGGGACTTTGAATGAAAAACTGTTTTTT,CASSSGTLNEKLFF
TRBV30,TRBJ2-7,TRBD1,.,TGTGCCTGGAGTGTCGGGACAGGGATTTACGAGCAGTACTTC,CAWSVGTGIYEQYF
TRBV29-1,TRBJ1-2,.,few,TGCAGCGTTGGGCAGGGATACTATGGCTACACCTTC,CSVGQGYYGYTF
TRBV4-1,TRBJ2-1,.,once,TGCGCCAGCAGCCAAATGGGGGAGCAGTTCTTC,CASSQMGEQFF
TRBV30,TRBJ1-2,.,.,TGTGCCTGGACGACAGGTTACCTTGGCTACACCTTC,CAWTTGYLGYTF
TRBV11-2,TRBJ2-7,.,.,TGTGCCAGCACCCGGCCAGGAGGGTACGAGCAGTACTTC,CASTRPGGYEQYF
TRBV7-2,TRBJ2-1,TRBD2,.,TGTGCCAGCAGCACTCGAGCGGGGGCTACCCGGGAGCAGTTCTTC,CASSTRAGATREQFF
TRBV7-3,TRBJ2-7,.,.,TGTGCCAGCAGCTTAGGGACCTCCCCAACCTACGAGCAGTACTTC,CASSLGTSPTYEQYF
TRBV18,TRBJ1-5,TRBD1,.,TGTGCCAGCTCACCGAAGGACAGGGACAATCAGCCCCAGCATTTT,CASSPKDRDNQPQHF
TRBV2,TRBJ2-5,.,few,TGTGCCAGCTCAGCGGCTACCAGTGGGGAGACCCAGTACTTC,CASSAATSGETQYF
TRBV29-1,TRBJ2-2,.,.,TGCAGCGTTGCAGGGGGAGGGAGGTCCGGGGAGCTGTTTTTT,CSVAGGGRSGELFF
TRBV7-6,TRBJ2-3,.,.,TGTGCCAGCAGCTTGCAAATGGGCAGCACAGATACGCAGTATTTT,CASSLQMGSTDTQYF
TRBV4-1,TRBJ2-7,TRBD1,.,TGCGCCAGCAGCCAGGCGACAGGGGGCGCATCCTACGAGCAGTACTTC,CASSQATGGASYEQYF
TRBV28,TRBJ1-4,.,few,TGTGCCAGCAGTTCATCGAGGACAGCGGCCTCTTATGAAAAACTGTTTTTT,CASSSSRTAASYEKLFF
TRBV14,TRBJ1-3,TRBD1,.,TGTGCCAGCAGCCAAGATCGGTGGCAGGGGGTTGTTGGAAACACCATATATTTT,CASSQDRWQGVVGNTIYF
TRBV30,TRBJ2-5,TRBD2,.,TGTGCCTGGATTCGTTCTAGCGGGGAGACCCAGTACTTC,CAWIRSSGETQYF
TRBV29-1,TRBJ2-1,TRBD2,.,TGCAGCGTCCAGCCGGGACTAGCGGTATCAAGACTCTCCTACAATGAGCAGTTCTTC,CSVQPGLAVSRLSYNEQFF
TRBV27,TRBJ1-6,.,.,TGTGCCAGCCGAAAAGGGGGTGGGAATTCACCCCTCCACTTT,CASRKGGGNSPLHF
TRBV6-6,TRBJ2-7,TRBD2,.,TGTGCCAGCAGTTACTCAGCGGGATTCTACGAGCAGTACTTC,CASSYSAGFYEQYF
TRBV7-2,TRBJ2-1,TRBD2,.,TGTGCCAGCAGCTTAGCGCTGCCAGGACTAGCGAGCTCCTACAATGAGCAGTTCTTC,CASSLALPGLASSYNEQFF
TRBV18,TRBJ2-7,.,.,TGTGCCAGCTCGCTGGAATCCTACGAGCAGTACTTC,CASSLESYEQYF
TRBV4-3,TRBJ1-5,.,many,TGCGCCAGCAGCCAGGACGGGGCTTATCAGCCCCAGCATTTT,CASSQDGAYQPQHF
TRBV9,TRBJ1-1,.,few,TGTGCCAGCAGCCCGACCGAAGCTTTCTTT,CASSPTEAFF
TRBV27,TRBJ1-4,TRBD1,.,TGTGCCAGCAGTTCACAGGGGGTAAATGAAAAACTGTTTTTT,CASSSQGVNEKLFF
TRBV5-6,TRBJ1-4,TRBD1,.,TGTGCCAGCAGCTTGGCCGACAGGGTTAATGAAAAACTGTTTTTT,CASSLADRVNEKLFF
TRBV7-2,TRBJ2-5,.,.,TGTGCCAGCACTCTTCGGGGGCAGGGGATTCAGACCCAGTACTTC,CASTLRGQGIQTQYF
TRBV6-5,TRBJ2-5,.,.,TGTGCCAGCAGAGATCCGGGACTCCAAGAGACCCAGTACTTC,CASRDPGLQETQYF
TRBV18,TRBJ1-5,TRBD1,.,TGTGCCAGCTCATCTTTAGACAGGGGTTATCAGCCCCAGCATTTT,CASSSLDRGYQPQHF
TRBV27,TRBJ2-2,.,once,TGTGCCAGCAGTTTATCGGCTTCGAACACCGGGGAGCTGTTTTTT,CASSLSASNTGELFF
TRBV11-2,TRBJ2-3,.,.,TGTGCCAGCAGCTTAGGCGGCGGGACAAGCACAGATACGCAGTATTTT,CASSLGGGTSTDTQYF
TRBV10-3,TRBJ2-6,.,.,TGTGCCATCAGTGAGTCCGGGGCGAATCTGCCTGGGGCCAACGTCCTGACTTTC,CAISESGANLPGANVLTF
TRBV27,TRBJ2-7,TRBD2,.,TGTGCCAGCAGCTTAGGGACTAGCGGGGAGCGGGAGCAGTACTTC,CASSLGTSGEREQYF
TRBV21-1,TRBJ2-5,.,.,TGTGCCAGCAGTGCGGGCCAAGAGACCCAGTACTTC,CASSAGQETQYF
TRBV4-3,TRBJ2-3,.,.,TGCGCCAGCAGCCAAGAAGGCCCATTCTCTAGCACAGATACGCAGTATTTT,CASSQEGPFSSTDTQYF
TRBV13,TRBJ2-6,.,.,TGTGCCAGCAGCCGGACACAGGGCCTCTCTGGGGCCAACGTCCTGACTTTC,CASSRTQGLSGANVLTF
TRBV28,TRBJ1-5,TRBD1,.,TGTGCCATCGAAAAGGGGGCAGGGAGATATCAGCCCCAGCATTTT,CAIEKGAGRYQPQHF
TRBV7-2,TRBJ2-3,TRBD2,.,TGTGCCAGCAGCCATGGGGTGATTAGCGGGGCAGATACGCAGTATTTT,CASSHGVISGADTQYF
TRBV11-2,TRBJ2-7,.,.,TGTGCCAGCAGCTTAGTCCCCAGGGTGGCCTACGAGCAGTACTTC,CASSLVPRVAYEQYF
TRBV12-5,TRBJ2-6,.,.,TGTGCTAGTGGTTTGTTCCAGTCTGGGGCCAACGTCCTGACTTTC,CASGLFQSGANVLTF
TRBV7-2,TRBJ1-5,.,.,TGTGCCAGCAGCTTGGGTGGGGAATGGCCCCAGCATTTT,CASSLGGEWPQHF